The source of this TCR beta chain is a study of blood T cell repertoires in COVID-19. Study-wide context: The United States, Italy and Spain provided the acute and convalescent COVID-19 samples. PBMCs, B-cell-depleted T cells, or T cells provided the cDNA or gDNA that made up the material.

The germline gives CDR1 SGHRS, CDR2 YFSETQ. V was pared by 0 bases and J by 2 bases, with 8 bases of the junction left unmatched. The CDR3 consists of 17 residues. Original data processing: Cell counts per sample came from amplifying reference gene primers. Assay used: immunoSEQ multiplex PCR; TCRdb lists only in-frame clones, some missing. V and J calls and clone size are given by that table; D and trimming were obtained from the DNA. The table has some 120,000 clones, 55% to 75% seen once. Specimen: peripheral blood. The receptor's source is a woman in her seventies with acute or convalescent COVID-19. This chain uses TRBV5-1 with TRBJ2-1; TRBD2 agrees at 7 bases. The CDR3 sequence: CASSLGVAGPPYNEQFF. The DNA for the CDR3 is TGCGCCAGCAGCTTGGGAGTAGCGGGCCCTCCCTACAATGAGCAGTTCTTC.